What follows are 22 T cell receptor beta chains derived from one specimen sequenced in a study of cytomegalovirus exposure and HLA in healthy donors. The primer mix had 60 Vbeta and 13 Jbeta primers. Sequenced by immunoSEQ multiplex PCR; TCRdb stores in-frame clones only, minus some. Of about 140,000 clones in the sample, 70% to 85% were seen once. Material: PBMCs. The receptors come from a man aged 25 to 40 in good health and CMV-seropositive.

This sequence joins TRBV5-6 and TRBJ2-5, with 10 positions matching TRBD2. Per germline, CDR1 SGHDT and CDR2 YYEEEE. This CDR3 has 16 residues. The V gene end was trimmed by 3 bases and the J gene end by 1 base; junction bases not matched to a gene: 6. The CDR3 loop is CASSWGLALPQETQYF. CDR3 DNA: TGTGCCAGCAGCTGGGGACTAGCGCTACCCCAAGAGACCCAGTACTTC.

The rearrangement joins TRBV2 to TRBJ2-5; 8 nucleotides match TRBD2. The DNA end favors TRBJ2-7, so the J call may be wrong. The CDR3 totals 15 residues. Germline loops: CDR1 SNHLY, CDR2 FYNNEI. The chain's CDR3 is CASSEGKAGDYEQYF. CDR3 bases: TGTGCCAGCAGTGAAGGTAAAGCGGGAGACTACGAGCAGTACTTC.

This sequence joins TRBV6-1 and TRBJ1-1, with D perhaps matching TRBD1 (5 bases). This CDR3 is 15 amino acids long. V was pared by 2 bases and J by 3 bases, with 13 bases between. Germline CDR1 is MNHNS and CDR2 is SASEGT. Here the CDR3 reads CASSEPRQGDTEAFF. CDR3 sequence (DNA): TGTGCCAGCAGTGAACCTCGGCAGGGCGACACTGAAGCTTTCTTT.

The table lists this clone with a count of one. CDR3 loop: CASSLIGTENQPQHF. CDR3 bases: TGTGCCAGCAGTTTAATAGGGACAGAAAATCAGCCCCAGCATTTT. The V call is TRBV28, the J call TRBJ1-5; 7 bases are shared with TRBD1. CDR3 length: 15 residues. V trimming: 2 bases; J trimming: 4 bases; junction bases outside the gene matches: 5. Looked up from germline, CDR1 is MDHEN and CDR2 is SYDVKM.

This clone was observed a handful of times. CDR3 nucleotide sequence: TGTGCCAGCAGTAGGGGCGCGGACTATGGCTACACCTTC. Amino acids: CASSRGADYGYTF. The genes are TRBV6-1 and TRBJ1-2; TRBD1 might be the D (5 bases). V was trimmed by 5 bases and J by 3 bases, leaving 10 bases between them. This CDR3 has 13 residues. Germline values: CDR1 MNHNS, CDR2 SASEGT.

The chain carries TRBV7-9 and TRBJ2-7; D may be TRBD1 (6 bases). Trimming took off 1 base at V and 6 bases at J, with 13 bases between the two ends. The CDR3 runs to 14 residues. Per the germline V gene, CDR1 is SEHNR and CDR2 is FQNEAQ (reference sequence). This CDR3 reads CASSLGAGVREQYF. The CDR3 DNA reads TGTGCCAGCAGCTTAGGTGCAGGGGTACGCGAGCAGTACTTC.

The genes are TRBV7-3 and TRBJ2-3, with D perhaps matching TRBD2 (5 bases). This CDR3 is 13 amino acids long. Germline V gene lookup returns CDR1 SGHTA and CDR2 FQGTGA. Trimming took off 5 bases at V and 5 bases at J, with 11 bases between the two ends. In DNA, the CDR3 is TGTGCCAGCAGCGCGACGGGGAAAGATACGCAGTATTTT. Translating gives CASSATGKDTQYF.

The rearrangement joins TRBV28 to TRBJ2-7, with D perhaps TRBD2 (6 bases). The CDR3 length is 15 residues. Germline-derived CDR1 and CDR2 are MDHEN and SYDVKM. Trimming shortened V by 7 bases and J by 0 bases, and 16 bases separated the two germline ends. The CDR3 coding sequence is TGTGCCAGCATCACATCCGGGACTCCCTCCTACGAGCAGTACTTC. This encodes CASITSGTPSYEQYF.

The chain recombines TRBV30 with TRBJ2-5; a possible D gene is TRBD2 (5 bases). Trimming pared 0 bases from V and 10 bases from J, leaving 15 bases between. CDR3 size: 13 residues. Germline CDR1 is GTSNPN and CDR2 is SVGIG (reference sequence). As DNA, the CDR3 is TGTGCCTGGAGTGTCGGGATCAGAGATATCCAGTACTTC. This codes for CAWSVGIRDIQYF.

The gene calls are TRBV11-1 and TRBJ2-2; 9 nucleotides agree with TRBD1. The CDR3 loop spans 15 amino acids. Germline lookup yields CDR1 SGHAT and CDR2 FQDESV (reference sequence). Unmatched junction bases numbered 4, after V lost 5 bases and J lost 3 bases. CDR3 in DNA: TGTGCCAGCAGCCGACAGGGGGTGCACACCGGGGAGCTGTTTTTT. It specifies CASSRQGVHTGELFF.

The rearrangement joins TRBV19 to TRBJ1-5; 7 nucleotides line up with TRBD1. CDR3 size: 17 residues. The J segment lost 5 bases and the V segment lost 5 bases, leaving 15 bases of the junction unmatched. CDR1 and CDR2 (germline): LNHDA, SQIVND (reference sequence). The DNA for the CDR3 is TGTGCCAGTAGTCTACTCCCCACAGGGGCCGGGGATCAGCCCCAGCATTTT. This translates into CASSLLPTGAGDQPQHF.

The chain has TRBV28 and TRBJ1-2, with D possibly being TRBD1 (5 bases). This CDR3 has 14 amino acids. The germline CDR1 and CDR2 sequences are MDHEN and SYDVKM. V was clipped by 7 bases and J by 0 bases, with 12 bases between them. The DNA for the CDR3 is TGTGCCAGCACCGACAGTTCAGCTAACTATGGCTACACCTTC. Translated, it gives CASTDSSANYGYTF.

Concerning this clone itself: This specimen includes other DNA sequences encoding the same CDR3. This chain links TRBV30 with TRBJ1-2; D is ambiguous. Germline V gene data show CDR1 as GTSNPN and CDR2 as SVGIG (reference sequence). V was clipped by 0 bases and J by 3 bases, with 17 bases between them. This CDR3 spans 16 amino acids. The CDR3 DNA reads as TGTGCCTGGAGTGTACGGGGTAGGGCTAGAGACTATGGCTACACCTTC. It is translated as CAWSVRGRARDYGYTF. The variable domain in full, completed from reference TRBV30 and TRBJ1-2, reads SQTIHQWPATLVQPVGSPLSLECTVEGTSNPNLYWYRQAAGRGLQLLFYSVGIGQISSEVPQNLSASRPQDRQFILSSKKLLLSDSGFYLCAWSVRGRARDYGYTFGSGTRLTVV.

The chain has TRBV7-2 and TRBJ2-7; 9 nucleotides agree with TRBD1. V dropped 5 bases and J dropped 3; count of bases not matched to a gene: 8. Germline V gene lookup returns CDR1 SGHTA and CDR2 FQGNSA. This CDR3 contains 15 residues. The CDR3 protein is CASSHGTGTLYEQYF. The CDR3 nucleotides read TGTGCCAGCAGCCATGGGACAGGGACCCTCTACGAGCAGTACTTC.

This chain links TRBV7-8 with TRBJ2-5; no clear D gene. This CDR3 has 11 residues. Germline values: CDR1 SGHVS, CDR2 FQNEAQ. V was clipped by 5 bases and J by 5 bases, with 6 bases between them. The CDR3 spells CASSPRETQYF. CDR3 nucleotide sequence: TGTGCCAGCAGCCCTAGGGAGACCCAGTACTTC.

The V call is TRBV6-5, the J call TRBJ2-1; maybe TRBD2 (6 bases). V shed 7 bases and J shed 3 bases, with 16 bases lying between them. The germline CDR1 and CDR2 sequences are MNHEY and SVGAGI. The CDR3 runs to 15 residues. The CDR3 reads CASTPSRGNYNEQFF. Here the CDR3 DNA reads TGTGCCAGCACCCCCTCCCGGGGGAACTACAATGAGCAGTTCTTC.

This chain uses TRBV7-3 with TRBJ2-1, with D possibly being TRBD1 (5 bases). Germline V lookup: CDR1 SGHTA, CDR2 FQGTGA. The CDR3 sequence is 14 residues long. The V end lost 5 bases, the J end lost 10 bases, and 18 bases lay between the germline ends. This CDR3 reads CASSRHDSVGEQFF. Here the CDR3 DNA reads TGTGCCAGCAGCCGTCACGACAGCGTAGGGGAGCAGTTCTTC. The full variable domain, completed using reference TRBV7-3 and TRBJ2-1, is GAGVSQTPSNKVTEKGKYVELRCDPISGHTALYWYRQSLGQGPEFLIYFQGTGAADDSGLPNDRFFAVRPEGSVSTLKIQRTERGDSAVYLCASSRHDSVGEQFFGPGTRLTVL.

The chain's CDR3 is CASSPPTGGETFF. CDR3 sequence (DNA): TGTGCCAGCTCACCCCCTACAGGGGGTGAGACTTTCTTT. The chain employs TRBV18 and TRBJ1-1, with 8 bases aligning to TRBD1. V dropped 3 bases and J dropped 12; count of bases not matched to a gene: 9. The CDR3 totals 13 residues. Germline values: CDR1 KGHSH, CDR2 LQKENI.

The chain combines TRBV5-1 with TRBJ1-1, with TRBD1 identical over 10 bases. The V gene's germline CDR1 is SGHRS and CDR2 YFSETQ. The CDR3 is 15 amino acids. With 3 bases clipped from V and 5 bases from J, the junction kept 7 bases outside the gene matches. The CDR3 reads CASSSSGTGETEAFF. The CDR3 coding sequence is TGCGCCAGCAGCTCGTCCGGGACAGGGGAAACTGAAGCTTTCTTT. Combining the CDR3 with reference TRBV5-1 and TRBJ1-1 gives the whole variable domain KAGVTQTPRYLIKTRGQQVTLSCSPISGHRSVSWYQQTPGQGLQFLFEYFSETQRNKGNFPGRFSGRQFSNSRSEMNVSTLELGDSALYLCASSSSGTGETEAFFGQGTRLTVV.

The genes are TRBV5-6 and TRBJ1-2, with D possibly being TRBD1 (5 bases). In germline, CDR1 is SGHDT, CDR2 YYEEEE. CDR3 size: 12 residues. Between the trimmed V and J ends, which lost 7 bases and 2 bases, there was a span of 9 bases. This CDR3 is CASLGGNYGYTF. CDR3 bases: TGTGCCAGCCTCGGGGGGAACTATGGCTACACCTTC.

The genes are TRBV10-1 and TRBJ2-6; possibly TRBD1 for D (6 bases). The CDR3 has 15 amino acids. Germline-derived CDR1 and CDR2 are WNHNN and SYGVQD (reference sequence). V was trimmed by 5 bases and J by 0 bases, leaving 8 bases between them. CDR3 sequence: CASSSDSSGANVLTF. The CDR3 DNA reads TGCGCCAGCAGTTCGGACAGCTCTGGGGCCAACGTCCTGACTTTC.

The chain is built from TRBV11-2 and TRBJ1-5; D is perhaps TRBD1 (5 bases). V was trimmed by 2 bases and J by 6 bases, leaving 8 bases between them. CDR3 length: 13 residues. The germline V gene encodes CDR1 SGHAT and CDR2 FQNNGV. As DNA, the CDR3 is TGTGCCAGCAGCTTACAGGGAGGTCAGCCCCAGCATTTT. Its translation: CASSLQGGQPQHF.